Following are 29 T cell receptor beta chains from one sample sequenced in a study of beta chain features in type 1 diabetes. Expressed TCRB transcripts were sequenced after all isolated RNA was converted to cDNA. Assay used: immunoSEQ multiplex PCR; TCRdb lists only in-frame clones, some missing. The sample yields fewer than 550,000 clones, more than 9.5% seen once. The sample was naive CD4+ T cells from blood. Source of these receptors: a woman between 18 and 29 years old in good health.

The rearrangement joins TRBV5-1 to TRBJ1-1; no definite D call. CDR1 is SGHRS and CDR2 is YFSETQ in the germline V gene. V was clipped by 0 bases and J by 0 bases, with 9 bases between them. This CDR3 has 15 amino acids. The CDR3 spells CASSLVGGLNTEAFF. The CDR3 DNA sequence: TGCGCCAGCAGCTTGGTGGGCGGTTTGAACACTGAAGCTTTCTTT.

The rearrangement uses TRBV2 and TRBJ2-7; 10 nucleotides match TRBD2. The J segment lost 5 bases and the V segment lost 5 bases, leaving 9 bases of the junction unmatched. The length of the CDR3 is 15 residues. Per germline, CDR1 SNHLY and CDR2 FYNNEI. The CDR3 sequence: CASSQSSGRMNEQYF. CDR3 DNA sequence: TGTGCCAGCAGTCAATCTAGCGGGAGAATGAACGAGCAGTACTTC.

This clone was seen a handful of times. The chain uses TRBV15 and TRBJ2-1, with 10 bases identical to TRBD2. V lost 2 bases, J lost 6 bases, and 7 bases stayed unmatched. This CDR3 is built from 16 residues. CDR1 LNHNV and CDR2 YYDKDF come from the germline V gene (reference sequence). CDR3 loop: CATSRRTSGTGNEQFF. The CDR3 DNA is TGTGCCACCAGCAGAAGAACTAGCGGGACTGGCAATGAGCAGTTCTTC.

This clone occurred a few times. V usage is TRBV10-3 and J usage is TRBJ2-7, with a weak D call TRBD1 (6 bases). Germline CDR1 reads ENHRY; CDR2 reads SYGVKD. V lost 2 bases to trimming and J lost 2 bases, with 16 bases between them. The CDR3 extends over 16 amino acids. CDR3 residues: CAISERDTALTYEQYF. The CDR3 DNA reads TGTGCCATCAGTGAGAGGGACACCGCCCTCACCTACGAGCAGTACTTC.

V usage is TRBV28 and J usage is TRBJ2-4; 11 bases are shared with TRBD1. Germline CDR1 reads MDHEN; CDR2 reads SYDVKM. The CDR3 contains 16 residues. The junction had 14 bases not matched to a gene; V was cut back by 6 bases and J by 10 bases. CDR3 sequence: CASSPTGTGGKGIQYF. In DNA, the CDR3 is TGTGCCAGCAGCCCGACCGGGACAGGGGGAAAGGGGATTCAGTACTTC. Drawing the rest from reference TRBV28 and TRBJ2-4, the complete variable domain is DVKVTQSSRYLVKRTGEKVFLECVQDMDHENMFWYRQDPGLGLRLIYFSYDVKMKEKGDIPEGYSVSREKKERFSLILESASTNQTSMYLCASSPTGTGGKGIQYFGAGTRLSVL.

Written as DNA, the CDR3 is TGTGCTAGTGGTTTGCCCCGACTAGCGGGAGCCCCCGAGCAGTTCTTC. Amino acids: CASGLPRLAGAPEQFF. The J gene is TRBJ2-1, the V gene TRBV12-5; 12 bases line up with TRBD2. J lost 10 bases, V lost 2 bases, and 9 bases had no gene match. The CDR3 loop spans 16 amino acids. From germline, CDR1 is LGHNT and CDR2 FRNRAP. Full variable domain (outside the CDR3, taken from reference TRBV12-5 and TRBJ2-1): DARVTQTPRHKVTEMGQEVTMRCQPILGHNTVFWYRQTMMQGLELLAYFRNRAPLDDSGMPKDRFSAEMPDATLATLKIQPSEPRDSAVYFCASGLPRLAGAPEQFFGPGTRLTVL.

This clone was seen more than once but under ten times. V usage is TRBV7-2 and J usage is TRBJ1-2; no clear D. The germline V and J ends were trimmed by 1 base and 8 bases, with 17 bases remaining between them. This CDR3 comprises 15 residues. Germline CDR1 SGHTA, CDR2 FQGNSA. CDR3 sequence (DNA): TGTGCCAGCAGCTTAGACGTCAACCCTCCGGCCGGCTACACCTTC. It codes for CASSLDVNPPAGYTF. Using reference TRBV7-2 and TRBJ1-2 for the parts outside the CDR3, the full variable domain is GAGVSQSPSNKVTEKGKDVELRCDPISGHTALYWYRQSLGQGLEFLIYFQGNSAPDKSGLPSDRFSAERTGGSVSTLTIQRTQQEDSAVYLCASSLDVNPPAGYTFGSGTRLTVV.

The CDR3 region is CASSTRVGYGYTF. CDR3 DNA: TGTGCCAGCAGCACCAGGGTGGGCTATGGCTACACCTTC. The V gene is TRBV7-8, the J gene TRBJ1-2; a possible D gene is TRBD1 (5 bases). The V gene lost 5 bases and the J gene lost 4 bases, with 11 bases spanning the gap. Per the germline V gene, CDR1 is SGHVS and CDR2 is FQNEAQ. The CDR3 covers 13 residues. Using reference TRBV7-8 and TRBJ1-2 for the parts outside the CDR3, the full variable domain is GAGVSQSPRYKVAKRGQDVALRCDPISGHVSLFWYQQALGQGPEFLTYFQNEAQLDKSGLPSDRFFAERPEGSVSTLKIQRTQQEDSAVYLCASSTRVGYGYTFGSGTRLTVV.

This clone was observed a few times. This rearrangement joins TRBV7-9 to TRBJ2-7; 10 positions agree with TRBD2. V was clipped by 6 bases and J by 2 bases; unmatched bases: 7. This CDR3 is built from 15 residues. Germline CDR1 and CDR2: SEHNR and FQNEAQ (reference sequence). The CDR3, as DNA: TGTGCCAGCAGGCAGTCTAGCGGGGGAACCTACGAGCAGTACTTC. It translates to CASRQSSGGTYEQYF.

Of note for this clone: The sample has other DNA sequences that encode this CDR3 too. The genes are TRBV29-1 and TRBJ1-1; D remains unclear. Germline CDR1 is SQVTM and CDR2 is ANQGSEA. This CDR3 spans 12 amino acids. V dropped 5 bases and J dropped 3 bases, with 10 bases sitting between them. As DNA, the CDR3 is TGCAGCGTTTCCCGAGGAGACACTGAAGCTTTCTTT. It encodes CSVSRGDTEAFF. Full variable domain (missing parts from reference TRBV29-1 and TRBJ1-1): SAVISQKPSRDICQRGTSLTIQCQVDSQVTMMFWYRQQPGQSLTLIATANQGSEATYESGFVIDKFPISRPNLTFSTLTVSNMSPEDSSIYLCSVSRGDTEAFFGQGTRLTVV.

The chain uses TRBV29-1 and TRBJ2-3; possible D gene TRBD2, 5 bases. The CDR3 runs to 13 residues. Germline V gene lookup returns CDR1 SQVTM and CDR2 ANQGSEA. V shed 4 bases and J shed 5 bases, with 13 bases lying between them. The CDR3 DNA sequence: TGCAGCGTTGTCGGTCTAGCAGGAGATACGCAGTATTTT. Protein sequence: CSVVGLAGDTQYF.

The V gene is TRBV5-4, the J gene TRBJ1-1; tentative D call: TRBD1 (6 bases). CDR1 and CDR2 from the germline V gene are SGHNT and YYREEE (reference sequence). This CDR3 has 15 residues. The V gene lost 0 bases and the J gene lost 1 base, with 10 bases spanning the gap. The CDR3 DNA follows: TGTGCCAGCAGCTTGGCCGTACAGGGGAACACTGAAGCTTTCTTT. This encodes CASSLAVQGNTEAFF.

This sequence joins TRBV27 and TRBJ1-5; D gene uncertain. CDR3 length equals 8 residues. The ends were cut back, 9 bases at V and 15 bases at J, with 9 bases in the middle. CDR1 is MNHEY and CDR2 is SMNVEV in the germline V gene (reference sequence). The DNA of the CDR3 is TGTGCCAGACGCCTATCGCATTTT. Translating it yields CARRLSHF.

As regards this clone: Within the sample, other DNA sequences also encode this same CDR3. The rearrangement links TRBV5-4 to TRBJ2-5; maybe TRBD2 (5 bases). There are 14 residues in the CDR3. The V gene lost 2 bases and the J gene lost 2 bases, with 10 bases spanning the gap. Germline values: CDR1 SGHNT, CDR2 YYREEE (reference sequence). The chain's CDR3 is CASSFTGSQETQYF. CDR3 DNA sequence: TGTGCCAGCAGCTTTACGGGGAGTCAAGAGACCCAGTACTTC.

This clone was counted between two and nine times. The chain uses TRBV7-9 and TRBJ2-1, with TRBD2 as a possible D gene (5 bases). V lost 2 bases, J lost 8 bases, and 10 bases lay in between. The germline gives CDR1 SEHNR, CDR2 FQNEAQ (reference sequence). This CDR3 contains 13 residues. The CDR3, as DNA: TGTGCCAGCAGCTTATTGTCTAGCCATGAGCAGTTCTTC. It codes for CASSLLSSHEQFF.

The table lists this clone with a few counts. V usage is TRBV23-1 and J usage is TRBJ2-1; D may be TRBD2 (6 bases). TRBV23-1 counts as an open reading frame of uncertain function. The V gene lost 0 bases and the J gene lost 5 bases, with 11 bases spanning the gap. CDR3 length equals 15 residues. CDR3 sequence reads: CASSQSRGLHNEQFF. In nucleotides, the CDR3 is TGCGCCAGCAGTCAATCGCGGGGACTTCACAATGAGCAGTTCTTC.

The rearrangement uses TRBV7-6 and TRBJ2-1; D not resolved. CDR1 SGHVS and CDR2 FNYEAQ come from the germline V gene. Deletions cut 1 base from V and 8 bases from J, with 6 bases between. The CDR3 contains 12 residues. CDR3 sequence reads: CASSLGGDEQFF. As DNA, the CDR3 is TGTGCCAGCAGCTTAGGAGGCGATGAGCAGTTCTTC.

The rearrangement uses TRBV19 and TRBJ1-2; no reliable D call. This CDR3 is built from 12 residues. V was trimmed by 8 bases and J by 6 bases, leaving 13 bases between them. Per the germline V gene, CDR1 is LNHDA and CDR2 is SQIVND (reference sequence). CDR3 in amino acids: CASRLGPDGYTF. The DNA of the CDR3 is TGTGCCAGTCGCCTCGGTCCGGATGGCTACACCTTC.

This clone came up a few times. The rearrangement uses TRBV19 and TRBJ2-3; D uncertain. The CDR3 length is 14 residues. Germline lookup yields CDR1 LNHDA and CDR2 SQIVND (reference sequence). Deletions cut 3 bases from V and 4 bases from J, with 11 bases between. In DNA, the CDR3 is TGTGCCAGTAGTATCGGAGCTTTTTCAGATACGCAGTATTTT. Amino acids: CASSIGAFSDTQYF. The whole variable domain, remainder taken from reference TRBV19 and TRBJ2-3, is DGGITQSPKYLFRKEGQNVTLSCEQNLNHDAMYWYRQDPGQGLRLIYYSQIVNDFQKGDIAEGYSVSREKKESFPLTVTSAQKNPTAFYLCASSIGAFSDTQYFGPGTRLTVL.

This clone was observed many times. The chain uses TRBV30 and TRBJ2-7; tentative D call: TRBD1 (6 bases). The V gene's germline CDR1 is GTSNPN and CDR2 SVGIG (reference sequence). CDR3 size: 13 residues. Trimming took 5 bases from V and 3 from J, leaving 14 bases between them. The CDR3 sequence is CAWSPGHYYEQYF. The CDR3 DNA is TGTGCCTGGTCACCGGGACACTACTACGAGCAGTACTTC.

This clone was counted only a few times. Other DNA sequences in this sample translate to the same CDR3. The chain couples TRBV7-2 to TRBJ2-3; D unresolved. Trimming removed 2 bases at V and 2 bases at J, with 8 bases between. Germline V gene lookup returns CDR1 SGHTA and CDR2 FQGNSA. This CDR3 region has 14 residues. The CDR3 is CASSLRQTTDTQYF. In nucleotides, the CDR3 is TGTGCCAGCAGCTTACGTCAGACCACAGATACGCAGTATTTT.

The chain employs TRBV7-9 and TRBJ1-5; D perhaps matches TRBD1 (6 bases). The CDR3 has 14 residues. V was pared by 5 bases and J by 4 bases, with 12 bases between. Germline-derived CDR1 and CDR2 are SEHNR and FQNEAQ (reference sequence). The CDR3 loop is CASSPQGKNQPQHF. The CDR3 DNA follows: TGTGCCAGCAGCCCACAGGGAAAGAATCAGCCCCAGCATTTT.

J is TRBJ2-3 and V is TRBV7-2; maybe TRBD1 (6 bases). In germline, CDR1 is SGHTA, CDR2 FQGNSA. V lost 1 base and J 5 bases, leaving 13 bases between the germline ends. The CDR3 has 15 amino acids. CDR3 sequence reads: CASSLEAPRGDTQYF. CDR3 nucleotide sequence: TGTGCCAGCAGCTTAGAAGCCCCCAGGGGAGATACGCAGTATTTT.

The table lists this clone with a few counts. One junction end disagrees with the germline gene, perhaps due to a read error. The CDR3 is CSATGWDIQYF. The CDR3 bases are TGCAGCGCTACAGGGTGGGACATTCAGTACTTC. This chain links TRBV20-1 with TRBJ2-4, with D maybe TRBD1 (6 bases). This CDR3 spans 11 amino acids. The V gene's germline CDR1 is DFQATT and CDR2 SNEGSKA (reference sequence).

V and J are TRBV9 and TRBJ2-3; the match to TRBD2 covers 11 bases. The CDR3 covers 16 residues. Germline V CDR1 and CDR2: SGDLS, YYNGEE. V dropped 0 bases and J dropped 4; count of bases not matched to a gene: 4. The CDR3 sequence is CASSVGLAGRSDTQYF. The DNA of the CDR3 is TGTGCCAGCAGCGTAGGACTAGCGGGGAGGTCAGATACGCAGTATTTT.

This clone was counted a few times. A read error may account for a junction end that differs from germline. The V gene is TRBV7-2, the J gene TRBJ2-5; no reliable D call. The CDR3 loop spans 13 amino acids. Germline V CDR1 and CDR2: SGHTA, FQGNSA. CDR3 sequence (DNA): TGCGCCAGCAGCCAAGGAGTACAAGAGACCCAGTACTTC. Translating it yields CASSQGVQETQYF.

The chain links TRBV6-5 to TRBJ1-6, with D tentatively TRBD1 (6 bases). This CDR3 has 15 residues. V lost 2 bases and J 8 bases, leaving 13 bases between the germline ends. Germline values: CDR1 MNHEY, CDR2 SVGAGI. The CDR3 protein is CASSYVGAPDSPLHF. CDR3 nucleotides: TGTGCCAGCAGTTACGTGGGGGCGCCTGATTCACCCCTCCACTTT.

V gene TRBV7-3 combines with J gene TRBJ1-1, with D maybe TRBD1 (5 bases). Trimming removed 8 bases from V and 1 base from J, with 11 bases in between. Looked up from germline, CDR1 is SGHTA and CDR2 is FQGTGA. This CDR3 is 13 amino acids long. The CDR3 nucleotides read TGTGCCAGCTCCCCGGGGCCGAACACTGAAGCTTTCTTT. Residues: CASSPGPNTEAFF. Using reference TRBV7-3 and TRBJ1-1 for the parts outside the CDR3, the full variable domain is GAGVSQTPSNKVTEKGKYVELRCDPISGHTALYWYRQSLGQGPEFLIYFQGTGAADDSGLPNDRFFAVRPEGSVSTLKIQRTERGDSAVYLCASSPGPNTEAFFGQGTRLTVV.

This chain uses TRBV6-1 with TRBJ2-1; the D gene is possibly TRBD2 (6 bases). Looked up from germline, CDR1 is MNHNS and CDR2 is SASEGT. The V gene lost 9 bases and the J gene lost 0 bases, with 12 bases spanning the gap. The CDR3 runs 14 residues. CDR3 sequence (DNA): TGTGCCAGTCAGGAGGGTAGCTCCTACAATGAGCAGTTCTTC. It specifies CASQEGSSYNEQFF.